The 21 T cell receptor beta chains below come from one sample, sequenced in a study of OX40 agonist ivuxolimab in advanced cancers. TCRdb's table, derived via immunoSEQ multiplex PCR, lists solely in-frame clones and lacks some. Of about 93,000 clones listed, roughly nine tenths are singletons. Here the sequenced sample was CD4+ or CD8+ T cells sorted from blood, taken in a trial of the OX40 agonist ivuxolimab. These receptors were collected from an adult with an advanced solid tumor such as melanoma, head and neck, liver or kidney cancer.

The chain joins TRBV7-6 to TRBJ2-5; TRBD2 aligns across 7 bases. The trim removed 5 bases at V and 5 bases at J, leaving 11 bases unmatched. The CDR3 totals 15 residues. Germline CDR1 SGHVS, CDR2 FNYEAQ. In DNA form, the CDR3 reads TGTGCCAGCAGCCCGCGACTAGCAGTCCGGGAGACCCAGTACTTC. It translates to CASSPRLAVRETQYF.

V gene TRBV11-2 combines with J gene TRBJ2-3, with D hard to call. The CDR3 is 12 amino acids. Germline CDR1 is SGHAT and CDR2 is FQNNGV. V was cut by 5 bases and J by 7 bases, with 10 bases left in between. CDR3 amino acids: CASSQGPHTQYF. The CDR3 coding sequence is TGTGCCAGCAGCCAAGGGCCCCATACGCAGTATTTT.

V is TRBV5-6 and J is TRBJ1-5, with D unresolved. Germline V gives CDR1 SGHDT, CDR2 YYEEEE. The CDR3 is 12 residues long. With 0 bases removed from V and 4 bases from J, the gap between germline ends came to 2 bases. As DNA, the CDR3 is TGTGCCAGCAGCTTGGGGAATCAGCCCCAGCATTTT. Translated, it gives CASSLGNQPQHF.

The V gene is TRBV5-1, the J gene TRBJ2-3; 12 bases are a match to TRBD2. The germline gives CDR1 SGHRS, CDR2 YFSETQ. The ends lost 5 bases at V and 2 bases at J; junction bases unmatched: 3. The CDR3 is made up of 15 amino acids. The DNA of the CDR3 is TGCGCCAGCAGTGGACTAGCGGGGACCACAGATACGCAGTATTTT. It codes for CASSGLAGTTDTQYF.

The chain combines TRBV6-1 with TRBJ2-2; D is unclear. Germline V gene lookup returns CDR1 MNHNS and CDR2 SASEGT. This CDR3 is 14 amino acids long. Trimming stripped 7 bases from V and 7 bases from J, with 16 bases between. The CDR3 nucleotides read TGTGCCAGCAAATCACAGTTCCTGCACGGGGAGCTGTTTTTT. As protein: CASKSQFLHGELFF.

The J gene is TRBJ1-2, the V gene TRBV6-1, with 7 bases that match TRBD1. This CDR3 is 13 amino acids long. CDR1 MNHNS and CDR2 SASEGT come from the germline V gene. V lost 6 bases and J lost 4; bases outside the gene matches: 5. The CDR3 loop reads CASRRQGGYGYTF. The CDR3 nucleotides are TGTGCCAGCAGGCGACAGGGAGGCTATGGCTACACCTTC.

The rearrangement links TRBV5-1 to TRBJ2-7; TRBD2 might be the D (5 bases). This CDR3 has 13 amino acids. Germline assignment: CDR1 SGHRS and CDR2 YFSETQ. V lost 0 bases to trimming and J lost 4 bases, with 8 bases between them. The CDR3, as DNA: TGCGCCAGCAGCTTGGACGGGATATACGAGCAGTACTTC. Translating it yields CASSLDGIYEQYF.

This chain links TRBV19 with TRBJ1-1, with a weak D call TRBD1 (6 bases). CDR1 LNHDA and CDR2 SQIVND come from the germline V gene (reference sequence). Trimming left V 2 bases short and J 4 bases short, with 11 bases between. The CDR3 covers 14 residues. The CDR3 DNA sequence: TGTGCCAGTAGTATAACAGGGATGGCCACTGAAGCTTTCTTT. Translating gives CASSITGMATEAFF.

The rearrangement links TRBV5-4 to TRBJ1-1, with D unclear. Germline lookup yields CDR1 SGHNT and CDR2 YYREEE (reference sequence). The V and J ends lost 9 bases and 0 bases respectively, with 12 bases between them. The CDR3 sequence is 13 residues long. The CDR3 is CATTTILNTEAFF. The CDR3 DNA follows: TGTGCCACCACGACCATTCTGAACACTGAAGCTTTCTTT.

The chain joins TRBV11-2 to TRBJ2-1; D unresolved. V dropped 3 bases and J dropped 4 bases, with 10 bases sitting between them. This CDR3 has 14 residues. Germline V lookup: CDR1 SGHAT, CDR2 FQNNGV. The CDR3 reads CASSFPAAYNEQFF. CDR3 in DNA: TGTGCCAGCAGCTTTCCGGCAGCGTACAATGAGCAGTTCTTC. The full variable domain, in which reference TRBV11-2 and TRBJ2-1 provide the parts outside the CDR3, is EAGVAQSPRYKIIEKRQSVAFWCNPISGHATLYWYQQILGQGPKLLIQFQNNGVVDDSQLPKDRFSAERLKGVDSTLKIQPAKLEDSAVYLCASSFPAAYNEQFFGPGTRLTVL.

The rearrangement joins TRBV30 to TRBJ1-5, with 8 bases identical to TRBD1. The germline V gene has CDR1 GTSNPN and CDR2 SVGIG (reference sequence). V lost 0 bases, J lost 6 bases, and 4 bases stayed unmatched. CDR3 length: 14 residues. The DNA of the CDR3 is TGTGCCTGGAGTGTAGCAACAGGGGGTCAGCCCCAGCATTTT. Its translation: CAWSVATGGQPQHF. Drawing the rest from reference TRBV30 and TRBJ1-5, the complete variable domain is SQTIHQWPATLVQPVGSPLSLECTVEGTSNPNLYWYRQAAGRGLQLLFYSVGIGQISSEVPQNLSASRPQDRQFILSSKKLLLSDSGFYLCAWSVATGGQPQHFGDGTRLSIL.

The chain combines TRBV5-1 with TRBJ1-4, with a possible D match to TRBD1 (5 bases). The CDR3 totals 15 residues. Trimming took off 4 bases at V and 4 bases at J, with 14 bases between the two ends. Germline assignment: CDR1 SGHRS and CDR2 YFSETQ. CDR3 protein: CASSPGLLGNEKLFF. In DNA form, the CDR3 reads TGCGCCAGCAGCCCGGGACTTCTTGGTAATGAAAAACTGTTTTTT. Full variable domain (missing parts from reference TRBV5-1 and TRBJ1-4): KAGVTQTPRYLIKTRGQQVTLSCSPISGHRSVSWYQQTPGQGLQFLFEYFSETQRNKGNFPGRFSGRQFSNSRSEMNVSTLELGDSALYLCASSPGLLGNEKLFFGSGTQLSVL.

This clone came up a few times. The J gene is TRBJ1-1, the V gene TRBV10-3, with D unclear. V was shortened by 4 bases and J by 0 bases, with 6 bases between the two germline ends. The CDR3 sequence is 13 residues long. Germline V gene lookup returns CDR1 ENHRY and CDR2 SYGVKD. The CDR3 loop is CAISGPVNTEAFF. In nucleotides, the CDR3 is TGTGCCATCAGTGGTCCGGTGAACACTGAAGCTTTCTTT.

This clone is a singleton in its sample. The chain employs TRBV27 and TRBJ2-2; D ambiguous. Germline-derived CDR1 and CDR2 are MNHEY and SMNVEV (reference sequence). The CDR3 spans 15 residues. The V end lost 2 bases, the J end lost 2 bases, and 9 bases lay between the germline ends. The CDR3: CASSLIVTNTGELFF. In DNA, the CDR3 is TGTGCCAGCAGTTTAATAGTAACCAACACCGGGGAGCTGTTTTTT.

This rearrangement joins TRBV30 to TRBJ1-5; the D gene is possibly TRBD1 (5 bases). Germline CDR1 reads GTSNPN; CDR2 reads SVGIG (reference sequence). The CDR3 is made up of 15 amino acids. The V end was cut by 0 bases, the J end by 5 bases, with 14 bases between. CDR3 loop: CAWSVRGLTHQPQHF. The CDR3 coding sequence is TGTGCCTGGAGTGTACGGGGACTTACACATCAGCCCCAGCATTTT.

The chain is built from TRBV5-6 and TRBJ1-6, with 9 bases that match TRBD1. Germline CDR1 and CDR2: SGHDT and YYEEEE. After removal of 4 bases from V and 7 bases from J, the junction contained 6 bases not matched to a gene. The CDR3 length is 15 residues. This CDR3 is CASSRTGTGNSPLHF. In nucleotides, the CDR3 is TGTGCCAGCAGCCGCACCGGGACAGGGAATTCACCCCTCCACTTT.

The genes are TRBV7-9 and TRBJ2-1, with D unclear. Germline assignment: CDR1 SEHNR and CDR2 FQNEAQ (reference sequence). The CDR3 loop spans 14 amino acids. Trimming removed 1 base from V and 0 bases from J, with 4 bases in between. The CDR3 DNA sequence: TGTGCCAGCAGCTTAGGGAGCTCCTACAATGAGCAGTTCTTC. It yields the protein CASSLGSSYNEQFF. Full variable domain (remainder filled in from reference TRBV7-9 and TRBJ2-1): DTGVSQNPRHKITKRGQNVTFRCDPISEHNRLYWYRQTLGQGPEFLTYFQNEAQLEKSRLLSDRFSAERPKGSFSTLEIQRTEQGDSAMYLCASSLGSSYNEQFFGPGTRLTVL.

CDR3 protein: CASSSQGGSTDTQYF. The CDR3 nucleotides are TGTGCCAGCAGCTCACAAGGGGGGAGCACAGATACGCAGTATTTT. The rearrangement joins TRBV7-9 to TRBJ2-3; D might be TRBD1 or TRBD2, each matching 6 bases. Germline values: CDR1 SEHNR, CDR2 FQNEAQ (reference sequence). Trimming stripped 4 bases from V and 0 bases from J, with 11 bases between. This CDR3 spans 15 amino acids.

The genes are TRBV29-1 and TRBJ1-2, with D unresolved. The CDR3 sequence is 11 residues long. The V gene lost 7 bases and the J gene lost 2 bases, with 8 bases spanning the gap. CDR1 SQVTM and CDR2 ANQGSEA come from the germline V gene. DNA for the CDR3: TGCAGCGCCACAGAGAACTATGGCTACACCTTC. It codes for CSATENYGYTF.

The chain carries TRBV6-5 and TRBJ2-3; the D gene is possibly TRBD2 (5 bases). Germline CDR1 is MNHEY and CDR2 is SVGAGI. V was clipped by 6 bases and J by 3 bases, with 13 bases between them. The CDR3 spans 14 residues. The CDR3 DNA reads as TGTGCCAGCAGGTCGGGCGAGGGTACAGATACGCAGTATTTT. Translation: CASRSGEGTDTQYF.

The rearrangement uses TRBV9 and TRBJ2-5, with D possibly matching TRBD2 (5 bases). Germline V gene sequence: CDR1 SGDLS, CDR2 YYNGEE. The CDR3 extends over 18 amino acids. V lost 4 bases to trimming and J lost 4 bases, with 26 bases between them. The CDR3 loop is CASSPSPWRALMVETQYF. The CDR3 nucleotides are TGTGCCAGCAGCCCCTCCCCGTGGCGGGCCCTCATGGTAGAGACCCAGTACTTC.